This TCR beta chain was identified during a study of cytomegalovirus exposure and HLA in healthy donors. Findings and caveats of the study: Within the data, a cluster of highly shared sequence variants was likely a sequencing artifact.

Note on this clone: Its target is not known.

The PCR ran on 60 Vbeta and 13 Jbeta primers. Here immunoSEQ multiplex PCR was the method, and the copy in TCRdb shows in-frame clones only, minus some. Among 120,000 or so clones, roughly 76% were seen once, and the ten largest hold under 3.5%. This receptor was obtained from a woman aged 50 to 60 in good health and CMV-seronegative. The sample comprised PBMCs.

The CDR3 DNA sequence: TGCGCCAGCAGCCGGGACAGGGGGAACGGGGAGCTGTTTTTT. This translates into CASSRDRGNGELFF. The chain uses TRBV4-3 and TRBJ2-2; 11 bases align to TRBD1. The CDR3 sequence is 14 residues long. Germline V gene lookup returns CDR1 LGHNA and CDR2 YSLEER. V lost 4 bases, J lost 7 bases, and 2 bases stayed unmatched.